The TCR beta chain described here comes from a study of graft-versus-host responses after intestinal transplantation. Across the study: Anti-thymocyte globulin induction, then tacrolimus and steroids for about 3 years, went to all recipients.

Some clones are missing from TCRdb's copy, which holds only in-frame ones; the method was immunoSEQ multiplex PCR. This table holds around 30,000 clones, approximately 90% found once. The CDR3 runs 17 residues. Overall study findings and caveats: Some patients had graft-donor T cell macrochimerism, and their allografts showed high graft-versus-host to host-versus-graft clonal ratios. Maximum circulating GvH clone levels tracked with early post-transplant HvG decreases. Recipient marrow harbored GvH clones, some of which surfaced first in ileum or blood.

Notes on this clone: Its antigen remains unidentified.

The source material was PBMCs, sampled about 460 days after intestinal transplantation. The V and J genes are TRBV21-1 and TRBJ2-3; TRBD2 is taken as the D call from the table, unchecked against the DNA. TRBV21-1 is annotated as a pseudogene. The sequence derives from a human patient who received an intestinal transplant, so some T cells may come from the graft donor. The CDR3 here is CASSKKKGGVAADTQYF. The CDR3 coding sequence is TGTGCCAGCAGCAAAAAAAAGGGAGGAGTGGCCGCAGATACGCAGTATTTT.